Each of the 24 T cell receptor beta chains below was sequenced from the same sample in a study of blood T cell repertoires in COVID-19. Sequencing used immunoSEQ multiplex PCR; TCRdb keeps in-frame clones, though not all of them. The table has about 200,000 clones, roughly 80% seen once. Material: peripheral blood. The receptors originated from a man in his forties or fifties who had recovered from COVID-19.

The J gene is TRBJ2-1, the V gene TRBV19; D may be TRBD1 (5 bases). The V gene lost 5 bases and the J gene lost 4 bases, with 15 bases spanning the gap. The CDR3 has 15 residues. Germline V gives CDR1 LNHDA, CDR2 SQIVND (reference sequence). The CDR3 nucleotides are TGTGCCAGTAGTGACAGTAACCTTCCTTACAATGAGCAGTTCTTC. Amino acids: CASSDSNLPYNEQFF.

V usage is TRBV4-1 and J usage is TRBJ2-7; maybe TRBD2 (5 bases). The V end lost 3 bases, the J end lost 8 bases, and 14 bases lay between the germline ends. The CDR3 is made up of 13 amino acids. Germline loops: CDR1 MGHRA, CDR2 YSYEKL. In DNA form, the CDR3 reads TGCGCCAGCAGCCATGATAGCGTAAATAAGCAGTACTTC. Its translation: CASSHDSVNKQYF.

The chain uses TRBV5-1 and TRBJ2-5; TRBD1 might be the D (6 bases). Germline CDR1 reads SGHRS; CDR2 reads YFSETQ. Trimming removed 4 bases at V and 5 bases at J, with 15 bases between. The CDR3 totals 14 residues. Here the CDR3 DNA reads TGCGCCAGCAGCGGGGGCCTCGACGAGGAGACCCAGTACTTC. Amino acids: CASSGGLDEETQYF.

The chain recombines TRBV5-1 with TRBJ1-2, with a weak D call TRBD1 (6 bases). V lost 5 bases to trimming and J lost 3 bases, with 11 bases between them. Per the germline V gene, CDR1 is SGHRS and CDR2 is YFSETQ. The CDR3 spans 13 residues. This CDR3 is CASRNRVDYGYTF. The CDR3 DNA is TGCGCCAGCAGAAACAGGGTAGACTATGGCTACACCTTC.

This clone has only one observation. Written as DNA, the CDR3 is TGTGCCAGCAGCTTAAGACAGGGGAGGGATAACTATGGCTACACCTTC. Protein product: CASSLRQGRDNYGYTF. This chain uses TRBV7-2 with TRBJ1-2; 8 positions match TRBD1. In germline, CDR1 is SGHTA, CDR2 FQGNSA. With V trimmed by 2 bases and J by 1 base, 6 bases remained unmatched. The CDR3 extends over 16 amino acids.

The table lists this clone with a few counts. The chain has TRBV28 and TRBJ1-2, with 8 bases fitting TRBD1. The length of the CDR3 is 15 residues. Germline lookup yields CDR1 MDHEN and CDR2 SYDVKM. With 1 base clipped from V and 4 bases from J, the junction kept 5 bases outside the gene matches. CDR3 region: CASSLFSGGGYGYTF. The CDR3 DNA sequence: TGTGCCAGCAGTTTATTTTCAGGGGGCGGCTATGGCTACACCTTC.

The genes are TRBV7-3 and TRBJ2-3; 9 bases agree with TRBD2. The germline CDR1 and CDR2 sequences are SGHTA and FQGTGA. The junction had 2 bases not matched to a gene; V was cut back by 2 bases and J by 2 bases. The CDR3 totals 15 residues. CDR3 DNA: TGTGCCAGCAGCTTATTAGCGGGAGACACAGATACGCAGTATTTT. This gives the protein CASSLLAGDTDTQYF.

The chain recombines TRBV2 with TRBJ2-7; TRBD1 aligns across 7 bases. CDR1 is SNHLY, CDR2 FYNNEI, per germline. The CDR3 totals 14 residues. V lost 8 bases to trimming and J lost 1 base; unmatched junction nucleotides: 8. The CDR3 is CASFDRVASYEQYF. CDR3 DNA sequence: TGTGCCAGCTTCGACAGGGTTGCTTCCTACGAGCAGTACTTC. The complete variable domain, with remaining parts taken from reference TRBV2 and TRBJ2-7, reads EPEVTQTPSHQVTQMGQEVILRCVPISNHLYFYWYRQILGQKVEFLVSFYNNEISEKSEIFDDQFSVERPDGSNFTLKIRSTKLEDSAMYFCASFDRVASYEQYFGPGTRLTVT.

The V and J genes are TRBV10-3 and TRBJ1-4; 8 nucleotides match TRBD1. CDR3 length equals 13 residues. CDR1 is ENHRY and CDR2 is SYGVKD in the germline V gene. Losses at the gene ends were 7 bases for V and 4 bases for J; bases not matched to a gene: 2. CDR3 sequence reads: CAINGQGNEKLFF. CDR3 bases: TGTGCCATCAACGGACAGGGTAATGAAAAACTGTTTTTT.

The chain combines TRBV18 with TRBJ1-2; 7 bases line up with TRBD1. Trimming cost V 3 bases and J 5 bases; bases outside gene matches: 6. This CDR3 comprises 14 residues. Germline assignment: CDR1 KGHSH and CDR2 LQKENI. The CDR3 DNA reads TGTGCCAGCTCACCCGGACAGGTGATATATGGCTACACCTTC. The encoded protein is CASSPGQVIYGYTF.

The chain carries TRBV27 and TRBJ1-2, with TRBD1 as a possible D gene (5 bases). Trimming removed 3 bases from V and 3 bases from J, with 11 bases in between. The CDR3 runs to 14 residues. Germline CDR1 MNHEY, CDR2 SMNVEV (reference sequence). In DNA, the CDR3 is TGTGCCAGCAGTTTCGCAGGGCAGGACTATGGCTACACCTTC. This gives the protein CASSFAGQDYGYTF.

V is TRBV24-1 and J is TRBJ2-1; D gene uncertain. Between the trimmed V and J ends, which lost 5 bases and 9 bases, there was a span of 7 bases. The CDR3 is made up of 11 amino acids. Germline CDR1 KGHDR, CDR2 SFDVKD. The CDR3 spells CATSVLREQFF. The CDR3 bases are TGTGCCACCAGTGTTCTCCGTGAGCAGTTCTTC.

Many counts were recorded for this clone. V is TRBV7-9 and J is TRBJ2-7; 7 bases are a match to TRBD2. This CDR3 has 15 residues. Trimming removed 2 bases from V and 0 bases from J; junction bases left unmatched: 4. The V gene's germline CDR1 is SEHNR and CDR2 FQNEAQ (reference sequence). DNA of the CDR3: TGTGCCAGCAGCTTAACGGCGGGAGACTCCTACGAGCAGTACTTC. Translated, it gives CASSLTAGDSYEQYF.

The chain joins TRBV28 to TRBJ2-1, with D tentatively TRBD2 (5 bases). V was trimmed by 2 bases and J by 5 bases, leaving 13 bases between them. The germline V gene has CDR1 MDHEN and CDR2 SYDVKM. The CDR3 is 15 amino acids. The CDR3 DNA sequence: TGTGCCAGCAGTTTACGGCGGGCCGGGAACAATGAGCAGTTCTTC. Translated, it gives CASSLRRAGNNEQFF.

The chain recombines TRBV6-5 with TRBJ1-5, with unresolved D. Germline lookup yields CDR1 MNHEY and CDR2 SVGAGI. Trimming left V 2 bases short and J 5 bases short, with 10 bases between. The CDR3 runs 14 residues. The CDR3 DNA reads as TGTGCCAGCAGTTACGGAGGGTTCGATCAGCCCCAGCATTTT. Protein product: CASSYGGFDQPQHF.

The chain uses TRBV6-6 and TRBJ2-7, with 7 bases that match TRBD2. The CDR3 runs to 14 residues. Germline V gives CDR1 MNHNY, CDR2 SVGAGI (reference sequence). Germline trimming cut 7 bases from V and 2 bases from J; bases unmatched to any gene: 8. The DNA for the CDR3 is TGTGCCAGCACCCCAGCGGGATTGACCTACGAGCAGTACTTC. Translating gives CASTPAGLTYEQYF.

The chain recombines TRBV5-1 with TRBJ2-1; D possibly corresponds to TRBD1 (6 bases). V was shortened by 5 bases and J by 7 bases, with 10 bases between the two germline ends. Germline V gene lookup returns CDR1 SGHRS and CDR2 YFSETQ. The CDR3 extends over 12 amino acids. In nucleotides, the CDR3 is TGCGCCAGCAGGTTTACAGGGAATGAGCAGTTCTTC. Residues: CASRFTGNEQFF.

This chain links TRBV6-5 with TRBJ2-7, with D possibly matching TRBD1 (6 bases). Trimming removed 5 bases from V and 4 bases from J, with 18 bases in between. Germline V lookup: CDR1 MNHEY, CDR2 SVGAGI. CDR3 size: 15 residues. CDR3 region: CASSNSFGTLYEQYF. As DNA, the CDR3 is TGTGCCAGCAGTAATTCTTTCGGGACACTTTACGAGCAGTACTTC.

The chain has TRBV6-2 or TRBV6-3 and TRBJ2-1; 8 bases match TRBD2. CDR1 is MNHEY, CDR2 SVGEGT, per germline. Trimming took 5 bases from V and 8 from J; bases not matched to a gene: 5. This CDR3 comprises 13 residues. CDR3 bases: TGTGCCAGCAGTGTCAGCGGGAGCTATGAGCAGTTCTTC. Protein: CASSVSGSYEQFF.

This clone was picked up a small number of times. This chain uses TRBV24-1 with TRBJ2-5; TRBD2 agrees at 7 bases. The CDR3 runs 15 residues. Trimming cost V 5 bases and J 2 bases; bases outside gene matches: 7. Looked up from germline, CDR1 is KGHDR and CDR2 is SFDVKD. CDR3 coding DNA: TGTGCCACCAGTGGGTCTAGCGGATTTCAAGAGACCCAGTACTTC. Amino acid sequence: CATSGSSGFQETQYF.

In DNA form, the CDR3 reads TGTGCCAGCAGTTTACTCGGACAGGGGCTCAATGAGCAGTTCTTC. It is translated as CASSLLGQGLNEQFF. V is TRBV28 and J is TRBJ2-1; 9 nucleotides match TRBD1. The ends lost 2 bases at V and 6 bases at J; junction bases unmatched: 5. From germline, CDR1 is MDHEN and CDR2 SYDVKM. The CDR3 sequence is 15 residues long.

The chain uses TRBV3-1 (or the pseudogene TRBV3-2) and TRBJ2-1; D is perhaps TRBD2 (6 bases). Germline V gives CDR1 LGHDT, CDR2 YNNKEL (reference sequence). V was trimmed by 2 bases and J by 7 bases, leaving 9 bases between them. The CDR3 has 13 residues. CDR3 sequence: CASSQIGGNEQFF. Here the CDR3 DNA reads TGTGCCAGCAGCCAAATTGGAGGGAATGAGCAGTTCTTC.

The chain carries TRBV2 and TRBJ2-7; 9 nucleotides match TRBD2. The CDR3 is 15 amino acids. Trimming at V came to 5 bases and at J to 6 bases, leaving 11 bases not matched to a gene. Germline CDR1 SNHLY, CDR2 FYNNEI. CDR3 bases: TGTGCCAGCAGTCTGGAGGGGCTAGCGGGAAGCGAGCAGTACTTC. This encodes CASSLEGLAGSEQYF.

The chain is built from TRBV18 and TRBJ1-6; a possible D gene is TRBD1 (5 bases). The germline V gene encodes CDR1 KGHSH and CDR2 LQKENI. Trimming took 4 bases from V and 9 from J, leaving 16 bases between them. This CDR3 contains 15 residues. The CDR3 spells CASSLYRDSTSPLHF. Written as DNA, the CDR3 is TGTGCCAGCTCACTATACCGGGACTCAACTTCACCCCTCCACTTT.